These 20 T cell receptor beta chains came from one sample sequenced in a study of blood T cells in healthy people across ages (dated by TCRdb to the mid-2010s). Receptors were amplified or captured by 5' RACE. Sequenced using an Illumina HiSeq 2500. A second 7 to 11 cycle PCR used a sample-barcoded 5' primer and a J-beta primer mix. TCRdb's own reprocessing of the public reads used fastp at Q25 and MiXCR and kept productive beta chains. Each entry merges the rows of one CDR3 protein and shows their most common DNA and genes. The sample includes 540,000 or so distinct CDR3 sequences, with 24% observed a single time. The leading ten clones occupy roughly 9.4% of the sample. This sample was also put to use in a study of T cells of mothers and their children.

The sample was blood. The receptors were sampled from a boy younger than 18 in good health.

CDR3 in amino acids: CASSQEVSGRWFADTQYF. CDR3 bases: TGTGCCAGCAGCCAAGAGGTTAGCGGGAGGTGGTTTGCAGATACGCAGTATTTT. The rearrangement links TRBV14 to TRBJ2-3; the match to TRBD2 covers 10 bases. The CDR3 is 18 amino acids. Germline V lookup: CDR1 SGHDN, CDR2 FVKESK. The V segment lost 0 bases and the J segment 4 bases; nucleotides outside the gene matches: 10.

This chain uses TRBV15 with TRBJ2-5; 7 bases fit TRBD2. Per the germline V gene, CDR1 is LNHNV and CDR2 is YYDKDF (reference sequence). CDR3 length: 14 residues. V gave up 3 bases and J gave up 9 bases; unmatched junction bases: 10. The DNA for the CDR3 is TGTGCCACCAGCAGTCGAAAGGGAGGGGTCTCCCAGTACTTC. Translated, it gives CATSSRKGGVSQYF.

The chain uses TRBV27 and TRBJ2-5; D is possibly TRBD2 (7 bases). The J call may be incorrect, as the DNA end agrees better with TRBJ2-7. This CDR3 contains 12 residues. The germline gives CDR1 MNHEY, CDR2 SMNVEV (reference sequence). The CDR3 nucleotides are TGTGCCAGCGGGGGGGCCTCCTACGAGCAGTACTTC. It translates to CASGGASYEQYF.

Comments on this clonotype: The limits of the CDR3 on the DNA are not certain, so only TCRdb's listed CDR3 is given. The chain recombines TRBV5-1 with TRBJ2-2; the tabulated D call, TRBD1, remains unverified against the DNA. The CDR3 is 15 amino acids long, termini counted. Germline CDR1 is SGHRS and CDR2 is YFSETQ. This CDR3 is CASSSSDRATGELFF.

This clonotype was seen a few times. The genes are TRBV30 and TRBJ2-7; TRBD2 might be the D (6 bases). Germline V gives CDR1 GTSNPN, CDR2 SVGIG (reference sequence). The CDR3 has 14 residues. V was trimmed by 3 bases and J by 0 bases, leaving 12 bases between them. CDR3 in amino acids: CAWSVLGGSYEQYF. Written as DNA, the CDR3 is TGTGCCTGGAGCGTACTCGGGGGCTCCTACGAGCAGTACTTC.

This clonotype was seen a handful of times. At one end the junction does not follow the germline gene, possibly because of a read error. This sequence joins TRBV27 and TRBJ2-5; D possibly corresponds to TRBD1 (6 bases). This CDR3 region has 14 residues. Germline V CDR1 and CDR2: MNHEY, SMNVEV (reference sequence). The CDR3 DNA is TGTGCCAGCAGTTCACTGGAAAAACGGGACATGGAGTTCTTC. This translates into CASSSLEKRDMEFF.

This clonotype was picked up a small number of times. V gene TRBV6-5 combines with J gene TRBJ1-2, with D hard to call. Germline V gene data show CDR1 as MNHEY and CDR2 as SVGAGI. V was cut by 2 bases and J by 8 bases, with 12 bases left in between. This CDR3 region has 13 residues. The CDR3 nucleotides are TGTGCCAGCAGTTACAAAAGGGAAGGGGGCTACACCTTC. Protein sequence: CASSYKREGGYTF.

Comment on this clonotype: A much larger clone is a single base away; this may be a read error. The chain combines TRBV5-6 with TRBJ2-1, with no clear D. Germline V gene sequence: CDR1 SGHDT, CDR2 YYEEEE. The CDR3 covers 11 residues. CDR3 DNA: TGTGCCAGCAGCTTGTGGAATGAGCAGCTCTTC. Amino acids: CASSLWNEQLF.

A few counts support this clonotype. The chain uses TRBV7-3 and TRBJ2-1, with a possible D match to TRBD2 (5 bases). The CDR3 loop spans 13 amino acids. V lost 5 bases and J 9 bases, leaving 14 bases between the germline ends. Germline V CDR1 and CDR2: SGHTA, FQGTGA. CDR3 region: CASSPHGESEQFF. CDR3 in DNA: TGTGCCAGCAGCCCCCACGGGGAGTCTGAGCAGTTCTTC.

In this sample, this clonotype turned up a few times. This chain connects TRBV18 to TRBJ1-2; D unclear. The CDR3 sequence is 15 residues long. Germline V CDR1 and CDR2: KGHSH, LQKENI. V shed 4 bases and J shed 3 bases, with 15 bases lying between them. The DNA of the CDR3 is TGTGCCAGCTCACTACAAAACAGTGCCGACTATGGCTACACCTTC. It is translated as CASSLQNSADYGYTF.

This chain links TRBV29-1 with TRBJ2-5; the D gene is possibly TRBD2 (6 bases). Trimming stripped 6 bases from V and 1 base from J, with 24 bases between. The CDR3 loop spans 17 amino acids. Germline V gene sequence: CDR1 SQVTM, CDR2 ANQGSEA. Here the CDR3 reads CSVTNLAPKPSQETQYF. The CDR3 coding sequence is TGCAGCGTGACCAATCTAGCGCCCAAACCCAGCCAAGAGACCCAGTACTTC.

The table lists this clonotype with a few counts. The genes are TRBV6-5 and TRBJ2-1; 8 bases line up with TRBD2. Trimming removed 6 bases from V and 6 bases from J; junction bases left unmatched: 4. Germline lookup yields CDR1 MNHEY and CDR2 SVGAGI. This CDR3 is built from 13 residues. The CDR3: CASRLAAGNEQFF. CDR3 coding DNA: TGTGCCAGCAGACTAGCGGCGGGCAATGAGCAGTTCTTC.

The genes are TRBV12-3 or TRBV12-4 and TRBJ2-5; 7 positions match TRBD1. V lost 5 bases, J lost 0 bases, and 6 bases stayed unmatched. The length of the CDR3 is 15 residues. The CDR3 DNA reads TGTGCCAGCAGTGGAATAGACAGGGACCAAGAGACCCAGTACTTC. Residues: CASSGIDRDQETQYF.

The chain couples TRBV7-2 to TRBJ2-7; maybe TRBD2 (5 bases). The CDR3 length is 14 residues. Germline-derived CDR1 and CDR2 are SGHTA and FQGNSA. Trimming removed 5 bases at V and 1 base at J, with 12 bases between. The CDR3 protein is CASSPGSTSYEQYF. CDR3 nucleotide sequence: TGTGCCAGCAGCCCGGGGTCGACATCCTACGAGCAGTACTTC.

CDR3 loop: CASSTTRNTEAFF. The CDR3 nucleotides read TGTGCCAGCAGTACGACTCGGAACACTGAAGCTTTCTTT. The chain uses TRBV12-3 or TRBV12-4 and TRBJ1-1; D remains ambiguous. The CDR3 has 13 residues. The V end lost 5 bases, the J end lost 1 base, and 8 bases lay between the germline ends.

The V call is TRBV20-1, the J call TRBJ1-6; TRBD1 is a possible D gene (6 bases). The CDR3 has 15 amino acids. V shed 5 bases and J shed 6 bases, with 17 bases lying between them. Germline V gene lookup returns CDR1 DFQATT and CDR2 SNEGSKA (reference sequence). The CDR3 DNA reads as TGCAGTGCTTCCAATTCACAGGGAGGTAATTCACCCCTCCACTTT. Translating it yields CSASNSQGGNSPLHF.

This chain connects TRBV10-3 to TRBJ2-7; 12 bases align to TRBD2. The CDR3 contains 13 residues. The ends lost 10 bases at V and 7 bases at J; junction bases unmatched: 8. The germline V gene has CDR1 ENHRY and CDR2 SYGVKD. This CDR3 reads CATYSTSGGEQYF. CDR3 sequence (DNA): TGTGCCACCTACTCGACTAGCGGGGGTGAGCAGTACTTC.

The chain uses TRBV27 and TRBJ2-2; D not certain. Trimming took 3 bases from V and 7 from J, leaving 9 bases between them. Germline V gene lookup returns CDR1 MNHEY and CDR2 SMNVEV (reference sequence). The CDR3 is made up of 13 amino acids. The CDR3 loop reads CASSLSGFGELFF. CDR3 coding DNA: TGTGCCAGCAGTTTGAGTGGGTTCGGGGAGCTGTTTTTT.

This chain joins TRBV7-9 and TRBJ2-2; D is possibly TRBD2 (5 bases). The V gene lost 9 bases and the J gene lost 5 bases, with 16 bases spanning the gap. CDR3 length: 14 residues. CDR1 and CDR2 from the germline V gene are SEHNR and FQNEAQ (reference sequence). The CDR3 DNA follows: TGTGCCAGTTACGCAGCCCCGGGGACCGGGGAGCTGTTTTTT. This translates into CASYAAPGTGELFF. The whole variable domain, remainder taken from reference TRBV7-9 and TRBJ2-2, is DTGVSQNPRHKITKRGQNVTFRCDPISEHNRLYWYRQTLGQGPEFLTYFQNEAQLEKSRLLSDRFSAERPKGSFSTLEIQRTEQGDSAMYLCASYAAPGTGELFFGEGSRLTVL.

The CDR3 nucleotides read TGTGCCTGGACTTTAACAGGGGGCTCGGGTGAAGCTTTCTTT. Translating it yields CAWTLTGGSGEAFF. V usage is TRBV30 and J usage is TRBJ1-1, with TRBD1 matching over 9 bases. Germline lookup yields CDR1 GTSNPN and CDR2 SVGIG (reference sequence). Germline trimming cut 4 bases from V and 7 bases from J; bases unmatched to any gene: 10. CDR3 length equals 14 residues.